This T cell receptor (beta chain) was observed in a study of cytomegalovirus exposure and HLA in healthy donors (dated 2017 in TCRdb). Context from the whole study: According to a later analysis, one platform produced both the approximately 110 validation repertoires and the approximately 670 repertoires of the first cohort. The study was designed to test whether signatures of past pathogen exposure could be identified by cataloging public T cell receptors. A separate validation cohort of some 130 different subjects was used in addition to the roughly 700-subject first cohort. To predict cytomegalovirus infection status, the study brought together high-throughput TCR immunosequencing, statistical association of individual TCRs with disease status, and machine learning.

Trimming takes 7 bases from V and 0 bases from J, and the germline ends sit 15 bases apart. CDR3 length: 15 amino acids, cysteine to phenylalanine. This entry keeps only the CDR3 DNA: 45 bases, framed from base 1. The CDR1 and CDR2 encoded by the germline V gene are SNHLY and FYNNEI. Library generation was performed with the immunoSEQ multiplex PCR assay. The authors processed their data as follows. A statistical classification framework was built to diagnose cytomegalovirus status from the catalog of TCR beta chain sequences. This immuneACCESS table, as held by TCRdb, lists in-frame sequences with V and J called but not all clones. Of the missing ones, under half trace to an unresolved V gene in checked studies; the others have no known cause. V and J calls and clone size are those listed in that table; D and trimming were worked out from the DNA. Counted in this sample were about 130,000 clones; 85% to 90% of them appeared once. Around 5.9% of the sample is in the top ten clones.

The donors were included in the validation cohort of some 120 subjects, a group kept apart from the roughly 730-subject first cohort. General findings and caveats noted by the study authors: In vitro tests confirmed that three of the cytomegalovirus-associated TCR beta chains recognize cytomegalovirus antigens. While some public TCRs were present in many individuals, most TCR sequences turned up only very rarely across donors. A total of roughly 160 TCR beta chains were listed by the study as associated with cytomegalovirus. In both the original and validation cohorts, the classifier was reported to diagnose cytomegalovirus status with high specificity and sensitivity. The authors suggested that the approach could potentially be extended to other disease states and immunological phenotypes. Subsequent analysis determined that TCRs grouped into clusters in the first cohort also showed a tendency toward co-occurrence across the approximately 120 validation repertoires, and roughly 94% of cluster scores exceeded 0. A later analysis lacked HLA typing for the validation cohort, so it scored co-occurrence in that cohort across all 120 or so repertoires.

On this clone itself: Its target antigen remains unknown. The input lacks base qualities; no much larger clone sits a single base away.

The source of this sequence is a woman in her 30s in good health and CMV-seropositive. What was sequenced was PBMCs. The chain uses TRBV2 and TRBJ2-5; the D segment could be TRBD2, given 7 matching bases. The CDR3: CASKGRGVYQETQYF. The base sequence is TGTGCCAGCAAGGGGAGGGGGGTTTACCAAGAGACCCAGTACTTC.